Below, 8 T cell receptor beta chains from the same sample are listed, as sequenced in a study of Ad26.COV2.S vaccination and SARS-CoV-2 variants (TCRdb year 2021). Libraries were made using the immunoSEQ multiplex PCR assay. TCRdb obtained this table from immuneACCESS and retained in-frame rearrangements with V and J assigned. These tables miss some clones; where compared with another copy, unresolved V genes account for less than half of the shortfall, and the remainder is unexplained. Across this sample there are 350,000 to 450,000 clones, with around 90% seen only once. Roughly 3.1% of the sample belongs to the ten largest clones. What the treatment or condition label conveys for this sample: some 20 received Ad26.COV2.S at low or high dose, single or two shots; roughly 5 received placebo; per-sample allocation not given. For vaccine and placebo recipients, repertoires were sequenced using samples collected on day 63 after the first injection.

Sequences were derived from peripheral blood, sampled in a trial of Ad26.COV2.S vaccine versus placebo. The receptors stem from a person aged 18-60 years who received the Ad26.COV2.S COVID-19 vaccine or a placebo.

The chain has TRBV9 and TRBJ2-1; D is unresolved. This CDR3 is 13 amino acids long. In germline, CDR1 is SGDLS, CDR2 YYNGEE. The germline V and J ends were trimmed by 3 bases and 0 bases, with 4 bases remaining between them. The CDR3 sequence is CASSDSSYNEQFF. The CDR3 DNA reads TGTGCCAGCAGCGACAGCTCCTACAATGAGCAGTTCTTC.

CDR3 sequence: CASRAASGNTIYF. The CDR3 coding sequence is TGTGCCAGCCGGGCCGCCTCTGGAAACACCATATATTTT. The chain links TRBV5-6 to TRBJ1-3; D gene uncertain. The CDR3 is made up of 13 amino acids. Germline V gives CDR1 SGHDT, CDR2 YYEEEE. The V end lost 7 bases, the J end lost 0 bases, and 8 bases lay between the germline ends. The entire variable domain, with the rest obtained from reference TRBV5-6 and TRBJ1-3, is as follows: DAGVTQSPTHLIKTRGQQVTLRCSPKSGHDTVSWYQQALGQGPQFIFQYYEEEERQRGNFPDRFSGHQFPNYSSELNVNALLLGDSALYLCASRAASGNTIYFGEGSWLTVV.

The chain employs TRBV4-1 and TRBJ2-7; D is undetermined. There are 12 residues in the CDR3. Germline V CDR1 and CDR2: MGHRA, YSYEKL. The V end was cut by 5 bases, the J end by 5 bases, with 10 bases between. CDR3 in DNA: TGCGCCAGCAGCGAACCTGGTAACGAGCAGTACTTC. This sequence encodes CASSEPGNEQYF.

The V and J genes are TRBV28 and TRBJ2-5, with 7 positions matching TRBD1. The CDR3 has 14 residues. Germline loops: CDR1 MDHEN, CDR2 SYDVKM. Trimming removed 6 bases from V and 1 base from J; junction bases left unmatched: 5. CDR3 protein: CASSPGQSQETQYF. Here the CDR3 DNA reads TGTGCCAGCAGCCCGGGACAGTCCCAAGAGACCCAGTACTTC.

The genes are TRBV12-3 or TRBV12-4 and TRBJ1-5, with unresolved D. With 6 bases removed from V and 2 bases from J, the gap between germline ends came to 8 bases. This CDR3 contains 13 residues. CDR3 coding DNA: TGTGCCAGCAGGATAACCGGCAATCAGCCCCAGCATTTT. Translated: CASRITGNQPQHF.

V usage is TRBV7-9 and J usage is TRBJ2-2, with 9 bases identical to TRBD1. The CDR3 consists of 17 residues. Germline values: CDR1 SEHNR, CDR2 FQNEAQ (reference sequence). V lost 5 bases and J lost 5; bases outside the gene matches: 12. The CDR3 nucleotides read TGTGCCAGCAGCCTATTAGTGGGACAGGGCCGAACCGGGGAGCTGTTTTTT. Amino acids: CASSLLVGQGRTGELFF.

This clone came up a few times. The same CDR3 is also encoded by other DNA sequences in this sample. The chain carries TRBV19 and TRBJ2-7; D tentatively reads TRBD1 or TRBD2 (5 bases each). The CDR3 sequence is 13 residues long. The germline CDR1 and CDR2 sequences are LNHDA and SQIVND (reference sequence). The ends were cut back, 3 bases at V and 1 base at J, with 7 bases in the middle. CDR3: CASSIGASYEQYF. In nucleotides, the CDR3 is TGTGCCAGTAGTATCGGGGCTTCCTACGAGCAGTACTTC. The whole variable domain, remainder taken from reference TRBV19 and TRBJ2-7, is DGGITQSPKYLFRKEGQNVTLSCEQNLNHDAMYWYRQDPGQGLRLIYYSQIVNDFQKGDIAEGYSVSREKKESFPLTVTSAQKNPTAFYLCASSIGASYEQYFGPGTRLTVT.

This chain links TRBV5-4 with TRBJ1-5; tentative D call: TRBD1 (6 bases). This CDR3 has 18 amino acids. CDR1 and CDR2 (germline): SGHNT, YYREEE (reference sequence). V was pared by 0 bases and J by 1 base, with 17 bases between. The CDR3 DNA is TGTGCCAGCAGCTTGGACGGGGGGCGCGTCGGAAGCAATCAGCCCCAGCATTTT. It codes for CASSLDGGRVGSNQPQHF.